The rows below give T cell receptor beta chains drawn from one sample of a study of neurological immune-mediated disorders. TCRdb fed the 5' RACE reads into MiXCR, producing one record per CDR3 protein. The table lists approximately 77,000 distinct CDR3 sequences, about 9.4% of them singletons, with less than 2% in the top ten. The sample was PBMCs. These receptors were collected from a man aged 50 to 59 in good health. Both conserved end residues are part of each CDR3. Each record gives: clone size, CDR3 length, J gene, V gene, D gene, CDR3 DNA, CDR3 protein. A D gene is named only where the DNA matches it firmly. The size field is filled for only some rows; it gives once, few, many or a size class.

>many|15|TRBJ2-1|TRBV3-1|TRBD2
TGTGCCAGCAGCCGAGGCGGGAGTCTCGACAATGAGCAGTTCTTC
CASSRGGSLDNEQFF
>NA|14|TRBJ2-5|TRBV7-7|NA
TGTGCCAGCAGCCCGGAGTCAGGGTACCAGACCCAGTACTTC
CASSPESGYQTQYF
>many|16|TRBJ1-5|TRBV18|TRBD1
TGTGCCAGCTCACCACAGGGACAGGGGGCTGCTCAGCCCCAGCATTTT
CASSPQGQGAAQPQHF
>many|16|TRBJ1-1|TRBV3-1|NA
TGTGCCAGCAGCCAAGATTTAGGAGTAAGGGGGACTGAAGCTTTCTTT
CASSQDLGVRGTEAFF
>many|17|TRBJ2-2|TRBV4-2|TRBD2
TGTGCCAGCAGCGAGAAGGCTAGCGGGGCGAACACCGGGGAGCTGTTTTTT
CASSEKASGANTGELFF
>NA|14|TRBJ2-7|TRBV6-1|NA
TGTGCCAGCCCCGAAGAAGGGCCGACCTACGAGCAGTACTTC
CASPEEGPTYEQYF
>many|15|TRBJ1-1|TRBV5-1|NA
TGCGCCAGCAGCTTGGAGGTTGCGGGGAACACTGAAGCTTTCTTT
CASSLEVAGNTEAFF
>few|15|TRBJ2-7|TRBV6-5|TRBD2
TGTGCCAGCGCAACTAGACTAGCGGGAGGCGCCGAGCAGTACTTC
CASATRLAGGAEQYF
>many|17|TRBJ2-7|TRBV5-5|TRBD2
TGTGCCAGCAGCTCGGTTCGGGGCGGGAGTTTAAGCTACGAGCAGTACTTC
CASSSVRGGSLSYEQYF
>many|14|TRBJ2-1|TRBV7-9|NA
TGTGCCAGCAGCTCCGCAGCTTTGTTTAATGAGCAGTTCTTC
CASSSAALFNEQFF
>many|12|TRBJ2-5|TRBV4-1|NA
TGCGCCAGCAGCCCCGGTCCCGAGACCCAGTACTTC
CASSPGPETQYF
>many|13|TRBJ2-7|TRBV28|TRBD1
TGTGCCAGCAGTTTGTACAGGGGCTACGAGCAGTACTTC
CASSLYRGYEQYF
>many|15|TRBJ1-1|TRBV20-1|NA
TGCAGTGCCAAAACTTCGGGTCGGAAGAACACTGAAGCTTTCTTT
CSAKTSGRKNTEAFF
>many|16|TRBJ2-4|TRBV5-5|NA
TGTGCCAGCAGCTTGGGCGAATTGAGGGACAAAAACATTCAGTACTTC
CASSLGELRDKNIQYF
>many|12|TRBJ1-5|TRBV20-1|NA
TGCAGTGCTATCTGGAGCAATCAGCCCCAGCATTTT
CSAIWSNQPQHF
>many|13|TRBJ2-3|TRBV20-1|NA
TGCAGTGCTAGTCCCCCTGGCACAGATACGCAGTATTTT
CSASPPGTDTQYF
>many|13|TRBJ2-7|TRBV20-1|NA
TGCAGTGCTAGAGAGGGCCCCACCGTATGGCAGTACTTC
CSAREGPTVWQYF
>many|19|TRBJ2-7|TRBV5-1|TRBD2
TGCGCCAGCAGCTTGGGACTAGCGGGAGGGCCACTAGGGCCTTACGAGCAGTACTTC
CASSLGLAGGPLGPYEQYF
>many|17|TRBJ2-3|TRBV7-2|NA
TGTGCCAGCAGCTTAGCAGGAAGGACCCGGAGCCCAGATACGCAGTATTTT
CASSLAGRTRSPDTQYF
>many|15|TRBJ1-6|TRBV28|NA
TGTGCCAGCAGTTTAGATGAGGCCTCAGATTCACCCCTCCACTTT
CASSLDEASDSPLHF
>once|14|TRBJ2-5|TRBV9|TRBD1
TGTACCAGCAGCGTCGGACAGGGACAAGAGACCCAGTACTTC
CTSSVGQGQETQYF
>many|13|TRBJ2-5|TRBV20-1|TRBD1
TGCAGTGCAAGCCGGACAGGGTTCGAGACCCAGTACTTC
CSASRTGFETQYF
>many|15|TRBJ2-6|TRBV7-8|NA
TGTGCCAGCAGGATCGACCGGGTTTGGGCCAACGTCCTGACTTTC
CASRIDRVWANVLTF
>many|14|TRBJ2-2|TRBV3-1|NA
TGTGCCAGCAGCCAAGATGTTGGCACCGGGGAGCTGTTTTTT
CASSQDVGTGELFF
>many|14|TRBJ2-3|TRBV5-1|NA
TGCGCCAGCAGCCCCGACCGGGAAAAAGATACGCAGTATTTT
CASSPDREKDTQYF
>many|12|TRBJ2-7|TRBV27|NA
TGTGCCAGCTGGGGCGTGACCTACGAGCAGTACTTC
CASWGVTYEQYF
>NA|15|TRBJ2-7|TRBV14|NA
TGTGCCAGCAGCCAAGACCCACAGGGACTATACGAGCAGTACTTC
CASSQDPQGLYEQYF
>many|15|TRBJ2-3|TRBV5-1|TRBD1
TGCGCCAGCAGCACGCGGACAGGAACCACAGATACGCAGTATTTT
CASSTRTGTTDTQYF
>NA|15|TRBJ1-1|TRBV11-2|NA
TGTGCCAGCAGACTAGCGGGGGGCAAGAACACTGAAGCTTTCTTT
CASRLAGGKNTEAFF
>many|12|TRBJ1-5|TRBV7-9|NA
TGTGCCAGCAGCTCGGGGGATCAGCCCCAGCATTTT
CASSSGDQPQHF
>many|14|TRBJ2-1|TRBV12-3/TRBV12-4|TRBD2
TGTGCCAGCAGTTTAGGGCTAGCGGGAAATGAGCAGTTCTTC
CASSLGLAGNEQFF
>many|15|TRBJ2-1|TRBV20-1|NA
TGCAGTGCTTTCCTCCCGCAGGGCTCCTACAATGAGCAGTTCTTC
CSAFLPQGSYNEQFF
>NA|15|TRBJ2-1|TRBV6-6|NA
TGTGCCAGCAGGGCAGCTGGGCAATCCTACAATGAGCAGTTCTTC
CASRAAGQSYNEQFF
>many|13|TRBJ2-3|TRBV4-3|TRBD2
TGCGCCAGCACACCGGGAGGTACAGATACGCAGTATTTT
CASTPGGTDTQYF
>many|16|TRBJ2-2|TRBV28|TRBD2
TGTGCCAGCAGTTTATTAGGACTAGCGGACACCGGGGAGCTGTTTTTT
CASSLLGLADTGELFF
>many|13|TRBJ2-7|TRBV3-1|NA
TGTGCCAGCAGCCAAGATCAGGGGCTCGAGCAGTACTTC
CASSQDQGLEQYF